This T cell receptor (beta chain) was recovered during a study of T cells after yellow fever vaccination. The CDR3 runs 12 residues. The germline V and J ends were trimmed by 5 bases and 3 bases, with 8 bases remaining between them. Germline CDR1 and CDR2: MGHDK and SYGVNS. MiXCR, run by TCRdb on the 5' RACE reads, gives a single entry per CDR3 protein. Among about 160,000 distinct CDR3 sequences listed, roughly 9% were seen once. The V call is TRBV25-1, the J call TRBJ2-7, with TRBD1 as a possible D gene (5 bases). Sequenced here: CD8+ T cells sorted from PBMCs, sampled 45 days after the yellow fever booster vaccination. This clonotype originated in a man aged 18 to 29 who received the YFV17D yellow fever vaccine. The CDR3 loop reads CASSSGFYEQYV. The CDR3 nucleotides are TGTGCCAGCAGTTCAGGGTTCTACGAGCAGTACGTC.